What follows is one T cell receptor beta chain and its context. Its antigen remains unknown. The sample originates from a study of OX40 agonist ivuxolimab in advanced cancers. Study findings and constraints: Expanded clones were, on average, more numerous among CD8+ T cells than CD4+. Low normalized T-cell clonal expansion was additionally recorded for some nonresponders.

Germline CDR1 is LNHDA and CDR2 is SQIVND (reference sequence). V lost 2 bases and J lost 1, with 16 bases in between. The CDR3 has 17 amino acids. This table comes from immunoSEQ multiplex PCR, and its TCRdb copy is limited to in-frame clones, with some not included. In the table there are 65,000 or so clones, about four fifths of which are singletons. The sequences come from CD4+ or CD8+ T cells sorted from blood, collected in a trial of the OX40 agonist ivuxolimab. This sequence was found in an adult with an advanced solid tumor such as melanoma, head and neck, liver or kidney cancer. The V call is TRBV19, the J call TRBJ2-3; D could derive from TRBD1 or TRBD2 (6 bases each). The CDR3 is CASSINHGGPGTDTQYF. CDR3 nucleotides: TGTGCCAGTAGTATAAATCACGGGGGCCCCGGCACAGATACGCAGTATTTT.